The 9 T cell receptor beta chains below come from one sample, sequenced in a study of early T cells in non-severe SARS-CoV-2 infection. One entry per CDR3 protein results from TCRdb running MiXCR on the 5' RACE reads. The sample consists of around 44,000 distinct CDR3 sequences, around a tenth of them appearing once. Sequencing used whole blood. The receptors come from an adult who was a healthcare worker with PCR-confirmed SARS-CoV-2 infection or an uninfected control (not recorded which).

This clonotype has a handful of counts. This rearrangement joins TRBV4-1 to TRBJ2-3; the match to TRBD2 covers 9 bases. Germline CDR1 and CDR2: MGHRA and YSYEKL. The junction had 17 bases not matched to a gene; V was cut back by 2 bases and J by 2 bases. The CDR3 is 20 residues long. Here the CDR3 DNA reads TGCGCCAGCAGCCAATTAGGAGGGCTAGCGGGGAAGGGTTTCACAGATACGCAGTATTTT. It specifies CASSQLGGLAGKGFTDTQYF.

This clonotype has ten or more counts. The rearrangement links TRBV10-3 to TRBJ2-3, with 8 nucleotides matching TRBD1. The CDR3 totals 15 residues. Germline loops: CDR1 ENHRY, CDR2 SYGVKD. Unmatched junction bases numbered 11, after V lost 9 bases and J lost 3 bases. CDR3 nucleotides: TGTGCCATTTCCCCGGGACAGGATACAACAGATACGCAGTATTTT. Protein: CAISPGQDTTDTQYF.

This clonotype turned up a few times. The rearrangement links TRBV20-1 to TRBJ1-1; D is ambiguous. The CDR3 is 14 amino acids. Germline-derived CDR1 and CDR2 are DFQATT and SNEGSKA (reference sequence). V lost 8 bases and J 1 base, leaving 17 bases between the germline ends. The CDR3 sequence: CSPSLAIKNTEAFF. For the CDR3, the DNA is TGCAGTCCAAGTTTGGCCATAAAGAACACTGAAGCTTTCTTT.

This clonotype was seen ten or more times. This chain joins TRBV2 and TRBJ2-1; 7 bases map to TRBD1. Trimming took 5 bases from V and 0 from J; bases not matched to a gene: 4. The CDR3 loop spans 15 amino acids. CDR1 and CDR2 from the germline V gene are SNHLY and FYNNEI. The DNA for the CDR3 is TGTGCCAGCAGTCAAGACAGGGCCTCCTACAATGAGCAGTTCTTC. Its translation: CASSQDRASYNEQFF.

For this clonotype: Lacking the conserved final phenylalanine or tryptophan, this CDR3 likely reflects a read error. The chain employs TRBV5-1 and TRBJ2-1; TRBD2 matches at 15 bases. CDR1 is SGHRS, CDR2 YFSETQ, per germline. V lost 4 bases and J lost 8; bases outside the gene matches: 4. There are 15 residues in the CDR3. Written as DNA, the CDR3 is TGCGCCAGCAGCCCCGGGACTAGCGGGAGGTATGAGCAGTTCTCC. The encoded protein is CASSPGTSGRYEQFS.

This clonotype was observed a few times. The rearrangement joins TRBV27 to TRBJ2-3; perhaps TRBD2 as D (6 bases). V lost 6 bases, J lost 10 bases, and 20 bases lay in between. The CDR3 loop spans 14 amino acids. CDR1 is MNHEY and CDR2 is SMNVEV in the germline V gene (reference sequence). CDR3 bases: TGTGCCAGCAGCCGGGACTTTCAAGTCCTAGCGCAGTATTTT. It yields the protein CASSRDFQVLAQYF.

This clonotype was found many times. Written as DNA, the CDR3 is TGCGCCAGCAGCTTGGCCGGATTGAGGTCCTACAATGAGCAGTTCTTC. Its translation is CASSLAGLRSYNEQFF. The chain has TRBV5-1 and TRBJ2-1; D unresolved. Trimming took off 0 bases at V and 1 base at J, with 11 bases between the two ends. Germline V gives CDR1 SGHRS, CDR2 YFSETQ. The CDR3 runs 16 residues.

This clonotype was detected many times. The rearrangement uses TRBV18 and TRBJ1-2, with no clear D. The CDR3 is 14 residues long. Germline V gives CDR1 KGHSH, CDR2 LQKENI. With 2 bases removed from V and 6 bases from J, the gap between germline ends came to 13 bases. The CDR3 protein is CASSPVGVSDGYTF. The CDR3 nucleotides read TGTGCCAGCTCACCAGTCGGCGTGAGCGATGGCTACACCTTC.

This sequence joins TRBV20-1 and TRBJ1-5; D gene ambiguous. Germline V CDR1 and CDR2: DFQATT, SNEGSKA (reference sequence). This CDR3 comprises 15 residues. The V and J ends lost 3 bases and 2 bases respectively, with 14 bases between them. DNA of the CDR3: TGCAGTGCTAGGAGTGTCTATGGGGGCAATCAGCCCCAGCATTTT. Residues: CSARSVYGGNQPQHF.